These T cell receptor beta chains were read from a single sample in a study of lymphopenia after photon versus proton radiotherapy. Only in-frame clones appear in the TCRdb table, and some are missing; sequencing was by immunoSEQ multiplex PCR. The data hold tens of thousands of clones, with 65% to 85% observed a single time. The material sequenced was peripheral blood, taken from a patient treated with proton-based radiotherapy. The receptors originated from a man aged 55 to 70 with pancreatic cancer. Both conserved end residues are part of each CDR3. The D gene is left open where the match is weak. The size entry is marked missing in some rows and otherwise reads once, few, many or a size class.

j_call clone_size v_call d_call cdr3_nt cdr3_aa
TRBJ2-7 NA TRBV29-1 TRBD2 TGCAGCGTCGAAAGCGGGAGTGGCGAGCAGTACTTC CSVESGSGEQYF
TRBJ2-5 NA TRBV14 NA TGTGCCAGCAGCCACCTACCGACAGGCCGGGTAATGACCCAGTACTTC CASSHLPTGRVMTQYF
TRBJ2-3 NA TRBV7-3 NA TGTGCCAGCAGCTTAGTGGGGGCGTCTGGCACAGATACGCAGTATTTT CASSLVGASGTDTQYF
TRBJ1-4 once TRBV4-3 NA TGCGCCAGCAGCCAAGTAAGGGGCGACCGGCAAGAAAAACTGTTTTTT CASSQVRGDRQEKLFF
TRBJ1-2 once TRBV28 TRBD1 TGTGCCAGCAGTCCCCAGGGGGTCTATGGCTACACCTTC CASSPQGVYGYTF
TRBJ2-7 NA TRBV27 NA TGTGCCAGCAGTTTTAATTGGGAAAGGAGCTCCTACGAGCAGTACTTC CASSFNWERSSYEQYF
TRBJ1-3 NA TRBV27 NA TGTGCCAGCAGTCCCTTTTGGGGGGCTTCAGGAAACACCATATATTTT CASSPFWGASGNTIYF
TRBJ2-3 NA TRBV5-6 NA TGTGCCAGCAGCTTGACAGCACGCACAGATACGCAGTATTTT CASSLTARTDTQYF
TRBJ2-7 NA TRBV18 NA TGTGCCAGCTCCTTACGCCTCTACGAGCAGTACTTC CASSLRLYEQYF
TRBJ2-1 NA TRBV29-1 TRBD1 TGCAGCGTGGACAACAGGGGAAACAATGAGCAGTTCTTC CSVDNRGNNEQFF
TRBJ2-1 once TRBV6-5 TRBD2 TGTGCCAGCGGGACTAGCGGGAGGTACAATGAGCAGTTCTTC CASGTSGRYNEQFF
TRBJ1-5 NA TRBV6-1 NA TGTGCCAGCAGCGCCTCGGGGAGCAATCAGCCCCAGCATTTT CASSASGSNQPQHF
TRBJ2-1 NA TRBV28 NA TGTGCCAGCAGGGGGGCAGCAGTAAGCGGGAACGTGAAGTTCTTC CASRGAAVSGNVKFF
TRBJ1-1 NA TRBV28 NA TGTGCCAGCAGTTCCCTGAATGGATCCGGGAACACTGAAGCTTTCTTT CASSSLNGSGNTEAFF
TRBJ1-5 NA TRBV18 NA TGTGCCAGCTCACATGGAGACGGCAATCAGCCCCAGCATTTT CASSHGDGNQPQHF
TRBJ1-5 NA TRBV7-9 NA TGTGCCAGCAGCTTTGGGACAACGAATAGCAATCAGCCCCAGCATTTT CASSFGTTNSNQPQHF
TRBJ1-4 NA TRBV30 TRBD1 TGTGCCTGGAGTACCACCCTGGACAGGGAGGAAAAACTGTTTTTT CAWSTTLDREEKLFF
TRBJ1-2 NA TRBV28 TRBD1 TGTGCCAGTGGCCAGTATACAGGGGGCGGGGGCTACACCTTC CASGQYTGGGGYTF
TRBJ2-1 NA TRBV7-9 TRBD1 TGTGCCAGCAGCTTAGGGGACAGTCAGGATGAGCAGTTCTTC CASSLGDSQDEQFF
TRBJ2-7 NA TRBV6-6 NA TGTGCCAGCGGCCGGACCGGGACGGCCTACGAGCAGTACTTC CASGRTGTAYEQYF
TRBJ1-2 NA TRBV29-1 TRBD1 TGCAGCGTTGATCCCGGACAGGCCGGGGGCTACACCTTC CSVDPGQAGGYTF
TRBJ2-7 NA TRBV28 TRBD2 TGTGCCAGCAGTCCTGGACTAGCGGGAGTCCGCGAGCAGTACTTC CASSPGLAGVREQYF
TRBJ2-1 NA TRBV7-2 NA TGTGCCAGCAGCTTAGTTCTGGACAGATACAATGAGCAGTTCTTC CASSLVLDRYNEQFF
TRBJ2-5 NA TRBV19 TRBD2 TGTGCCAGTAGTATTGCGGGGGAGCGAGAGACCCAGTACTTC CASSIAGERETQYF
TRBJ2-1 NA TRBV4-2 TRBD2 TGTGCCAGCAGCCTGGCTAGCGGGGAGTACAATGAGCAGTTCTTC CASSLASGEYNEQFF
TRBJ1-4 NA TRBV7-6 NA TGTGCCAGCAGCTTAGGGGGCTCTAATAATGAAAAACTGTTTTTT CASSLGGSNNEKLFF
TRBJ2-5 NA TRBV6-5 NA TGTGCCAGCAGTCCAAGTCAAACTGCGGAGACCCAGTACTTC CASSPSQTAETQYF
TRBJ2-1 NA TRBV4-2 NA TGTGCCAGCAGCCAAGATCTGTCTCCCTGGGGGTACAATGAGCAGTTCTTC CASSQDLSPWGYNEQFF
TRBJ1-3 few TRBV4-3 NA TGCGCCAGCAGCCAATTCTCTGGAAACACCATATATTTT CASSQFSGNTIYF
TRBJ2-7 NA TRBV5-1 NA TGCGCCAGCAGCTCGTCCAGAGGTAGCTCCTACGAGCAGTACTTC CASSSSRGSSYEQYF
TRBJ2-1 few TRBV2 NA TGTGCCAGCAGTACTGAATCCTACAATGAGCAGTTCTTC CASSTESYNEQFF
TRBJ1-2 NA TRBV4-2 NA TGTGCCAGCAGCCAAGATGAGGGGGGGCGCTATGGCTACACCTTC CASSQDEGGRYGYTF
TRBJ2-1 NA TRBV10-3 NA TGTGCCATCGGATTAGGGCTCTACAATGAGCAGTTCTTC CAIGLGLYNEQFF
TRBJ2-5 NA TRBV7-9 TRBD2 TGTGCCAGCAGCCAACTTGGCGGGAGTTGGCAAGAGACCCAGTACTTC CASSQLGGSWQETQYF
TRBJ2-1 NA TRBV11-2 NA TGTGCCAGCAGCTTTATTCTAGTAGGGTTCGGCAATGAGCAGTTCTTC CASSFILVGFGNEQFF
TRBJ1-2 NA TRBV25-1 TRBD1 TGTGCCAGCAGTGAAGCGGGACGACAGGGCGCTAACTATGGCTACACCTTC CASSEAGRQGANYGYTF
TRBJ2-1 NA TRBV6-5 NA TGTGCCAGCAGTTCCCCGGGGTCACGGTCCTACAATGAGCAGTTCTTC CASSSPGSRSYNEQFF
TRBJ1-5 NA TRBV5-1 NA TGCGCCAGCAGCTTGGCGACCGGACAGCCCCAGCATTTT CASSLATGQPQHF
TRBJ2-3 NA TRBV5-1 NA TGCGCCAGCAGCTTGTATGGGGGGAGCACAGATACGCAGTATTTT CASSLYGGSTDTQYF
TRBJ1-1 few TRBV6-6 NA TGTGCTGGGGGGCCACTTAGGAACACTGAAGCTTTCTTT CAGGPLRNTEAFF
TRBJ2-1 once TRBV9 TRBD2 TGTGCCAGCAGCCGGGGACTAGCGGGATTTAGTGAGCAGTTCTTC CASSRGLAGFSEQFF
TRBJ2-7 NA TRBV6-6 TRBD2 TGTGCCAGCAGTCCCTTCACGGGAGGCTCCTACGAGCAGTACTTC CASSPFTGGSYEQYF
TRBJ1-1 NA TRBV6-1 NA TGTGCCAGCATCCCTGGGAGGCCGAACACTGAAGCTTTCTTT CASIPGRPNTEAFF
TRBJ1-1 NA TRBV5-4 TRBD1 TGTGCCAGCAGCTTGTTACAGGGGCTGGATGAAGCTTTCTTT CASSLLQGLDEAFF
TRBJ2-1 NA TRBV2 NA TGTGCCAGCGCCTGGAGCTCCTACAATGAGCAGTTCTTC CASAWSSYNEQFF
TRBJ2-3 NA TRBV14 TRBD2 TGTGCCAGCAGCCAAGATCCTTCGGAGCGGGACACAGATACGCAGTATTTT CASSQDPSERDTDTQYF